This T cell receptor (beta chain) is from a study of blood T cell repertoires in COVID-19. The V segment lost 5 bases and the J segment 4 bases; nucleotides outside the gene matches: 5. The CDR3 is made up of 14 amino acids. Germline V gene lookup returns CDR1 SGHTA and CDR2 FQGNSA. This clone turned up a few times. Measured with immunoSEQ multiplex PCR; TCRdb has only the in-frame clones, and not every one. The sample yields more than 150,000 clones, under 90% seen once. Sequenced material: peripheral blood. J is TRBJ2-5 and V is TRBV7-2, with TRBD1 identical over 9 bases. The TCR sequence derives from a man aged 60 to 69 with acute or convalescent COVID-19. As DNA, the CDR3 is TGTGCCAGCAGCGTAACAGGGGGCCCAGAGACCCAGTACTTC. Its protein product is CASSVTGGPETQYF.